This T cell receptor (beta chain) was observed in a study of blood T cell repertoires in COVID-19. Overall study: The cDNA or gDNA used as material had been derived from T cells, B-cell-depleted T cells, or PBMCs.

V lost 0 bases to trimming and J lost 0 bases, with 8 bases between them. Germline V CDR1 and CDR2: SGDLS, YYNGEE. This CDR3 spans 15 amino acids. Using immunoSEQ multiplex PCR, the repertoire was profiled, and TCRdb retains in-frame clones only, with some absent. The data contain 150,000 or so clones, roughly 80% of them singletons. The chain recombines TRBV9 with TRBJ2-3, with D tentatively TRBD2 (5 bases). The sample was PBMCs or T cells enriched from blood (not recorded which). This sequence was found in a woman between 45 and 65 years old who had recovered from COVID-19. CDR3 region: CASSVGGSSTDTQYF. Written as DNA, the CDR3 is TGTGCCAGCAGCGTAGGCGGGTCTAGCACAGATACGCAGTATTTT.